The 11 T cell receptor beta chains below were found in one sample sequenced in a study of chemoradiotherapy in HPV16-positive cancers. TCRdb's copy holds only in-frame clones and misses some; the assay was immunoSEQ multiplex PCR. The sample has fewer than 40,000 clones, about four fifths seen once. The material sequenced was blood, taken from a patient who underwent chemoradiotherapy. All receptors derive from a human donor with HPV-associated anogenital cancer.

The chain joins TRBV9 to TRBJ2-2; D not resolved. Germline-derived CDR1 and CDR2 are SGDLS and YYNGEE. The CDR3 sequence is 12 residues long. V shed 2 bases and J shed 5 bases, with 4 bases lying between them. The CDR3 sequence is CASSVVTGELFF. CDR3 DNA sequence: TGTGCCAGCAGCGTGGTGACCGGGGAGCTGTTTTTT.

This chain links TRBV5-6 with TRBJ2-1; D ambiguous. CDR3 length: 12 amino acids. Trimming cost V 1 base and J 6 bases, with 5 bases left between them. CDR1 and CDR2 (germline): SGHDT, YYEEEE. The CDR3 DNA is TGTGCCAGCAGCTTGTCAAGCAATGAGCAGTTCTTC. Amino acid sequence: CASSLSSNEQFF.

The CDR3 nucleotides are TGTGCCAGCAAAAGAGAGGCTGGGGCCAACGTCCTGACTTTC. Amino acid sequence: CASKREAGANVLTF. The V gene is TRBV14, the J gene TRBJ2-6; D is unclear. Germline values: CDR1 SGHDN, CDR2 FVKESK. V lost 7 bases and J lost 2, with 9 bases in between. This CDR3 is built from 14 residues.

In this sample, this clone turned up a few times. The chain has TRBV29-1 and TRBJ1-1; D ambiguous. Germline-derived CDR1 and CDR2 are SQVTM and ANQGSEA. The CDR3 has 11 residues. The CDR3 DNA follows: TGCAAGGTCGATGGGTACACTGAAGCTTTCTTT. Protein product: CKVDGYTEAFF.

The V call is TRBV5-1, the J call TRBJ2-1; D remains unclear. Trimming left V 1 base short and J 6 bases short, with 11 bases between. The germline gives CDR1 SGHRS, CDR2 YFSETQ. The CDR3 length is 14 residues. The CDR3 nucleotides are TGCGCCAGCAGCTTGAACTCTTTGGGCAATGAGCAGTTCTTC. It is translated as CASSLNSLGNEQFF. The variable domain in full, completed from reference TRBV5-1 and TRBJ2-1, reads KAGVTQTPRYLIKTRGQQVTLSCSPISGHRSVSWYQQTPGQGLQFLFEYFSETQRNKGNFPGRFSGRQFSNSRSEMNVSTLELGDSALYLCASSLNSLGNEQFFGPGTRLTVL.

CDR3 residues: CAVGYQETQYF. DNA for the CDR3: TGTGCGGTCGGGTACCAAGAGACCCAGTACTTC. The chain uses TRBV10-3 and TRBJ2-5; D is undetermined. This CDR3 has 11 amino acids. Germline CDR1 ENHRY, CDR2 SYGVKD.

This clone was detected once. The J gene is TRBJ1-3, the V gene TRBV29-1; the D is unclear. This CDR3 contains 14 residues. Per the germline V gene, CDR1 is SQVTM and CDR2 is ANQGSEA. Trimming cost V 5 bases and J 1 base, with 12 bases left between them. The CDR3 reads CSVLHSSSGNTIYF. DNA of the CDR3: TGCAGCGTTCTACATAGCTCTTCTGGAAACACCATATATTTT.

This chain connects TRBV13 to TRBJ2-7; D uncertain. This CDR3 region has 15 residues. From germline, CDR1 is PRHDT and CDR2 FYEKMQ (reference sequence). Trimming stripped 2 bases from V and 0 bases from J, with 11 bases between. For the CDR3, the DNA is TGTGCCAGCAGCTTAAAGACCTCCACCTCCTACGAGCAGTACTTC. Its translation: CASSLKTSTSYEQYF.

V usage is TRBV30 and J usage is TRBJ2-4; D gene uncertain. The germline gives CDR1 GTSNPN, CDR2 SVGIG (reference sequence). This CDR3 comprises 12 residues. V was clipped by 4 bases and J by 1 base, with 5 bases between them. The CDR3 region is CAWNGAKNIQYF. CDR3 coding DNA: TGTGCCTGGAACGGGGCCAAAAACATTCAGTACTTC.

This sequence joins TRBV6-5 and TRBJ1-5, with D possibly matching TRBD1 (6 bases). CDR1 is MNHEY, CDR2 SVGAGI, per germline. The germline V and J ends were trimmed by 5 bases and 5 bases, with 16 bases remaining between them. CDR3 size: 15 residues. The CDR3 nucleotides read TGTGCCAGCAGTCAGGGACAAGGCTTATATCAGCCCCAGCATTTT. It translates to CASSQGQGLYQPQHF.

The chain employs TRBV5-8 and TRBJ1-5; D not certain. The CDR3 spans 15 residues. Germline CDR1 reads SGHTS; CDR2 reads YDEGEE. The V and J ends lost 0 bases and 5 bases respectively, with 12 bases between them. The CDR3 DNA is TGTGCCAGCAGCTTGGGTACAGTTAGTGATCAGCCCCAGCATTTT. Protein sequence: CASSLGTVSDQPQHF.